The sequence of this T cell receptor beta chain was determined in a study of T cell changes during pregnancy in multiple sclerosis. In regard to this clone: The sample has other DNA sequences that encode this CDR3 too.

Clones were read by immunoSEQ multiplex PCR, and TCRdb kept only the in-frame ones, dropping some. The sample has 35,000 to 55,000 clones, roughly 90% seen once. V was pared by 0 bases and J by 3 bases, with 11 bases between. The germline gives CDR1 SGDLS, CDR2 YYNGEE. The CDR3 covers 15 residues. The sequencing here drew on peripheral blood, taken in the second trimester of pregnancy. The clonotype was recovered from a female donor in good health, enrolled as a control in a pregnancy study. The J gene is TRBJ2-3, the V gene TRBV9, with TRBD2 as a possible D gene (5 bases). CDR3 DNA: TGTGCCAGCAGCGTAGAAGGCAGAGGGACAGATACGCAGTATTTT. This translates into CASSVEGRGTDTQYF.